A single sample is the source of the 22 T cell receptor beta chains below, sequenced in a study of cytomegalovirus exposure and HLA in healthy donors. Amplification used 60 Vbeta primers and 13 Jbeta primers. TCRdb's table, derived via immunoSEQ multiplex PCR, lists solely in-frame clones and lacks some. The table records about 120,000 clones, roughly three fifths of them present only once. Sequencing was performed on PBMCs. These receptors were taken from a man aged 40-49 years in good health and CMV-seropositive.

The chain has TRBV6-6 and TRBJ1-1; D call uncertain. The germline CDR1 and CDR2 sequences are MNHNY and SVGAGI (reference sequence). The V end was cut by 9 bases, the J end by 10 bases, with 15 bases between. The CDR3 sequence is 11 residues long. The CDR3 region has the DNA TGTGCCAGTAGTGGGGAGGTTGTAGCTTTCTTT. It encodes CASSGEVVAFF.

The genes are TRBV15 and TRBJ2-2, with D maybe TRBD1 (5 bases). The germline V gene encodes CDR1 LNHNV and CDR2 YYDKDF (reference sequence). Trimming removed 0 bases from V and 0 bases from J, with 11 bases in between. This CDR3 is 17 amino acids long. The CDR3 coding sequence is TGTGCCACCAGCAGAGATCTCGACAGATCGAACACCGGGGAGCTGTTTTTT. Its protein is CATSRDLDRSNTGELFF.

This clone was recorded a few times. This rearrangement joins TRBV4-2 to TRBJ1-1; maybe TRBD1 (6 bases). This CDR3 has 14 amino acids. V was shortened by 3 bases and J by 5 bases, with 13 bases between the two germline ends. CDR1 is LGHNA and CDR2 is YNFKEQ in the germline V gene. The CDR3 loop reads CASSQGQGKTEAFF. CDR3 DNA: TGTGCCAGCAGCCAGGGACAAGGGAAAACTGAAGCTTTCTTT.

This clone was detected only a few times. V usage is TRBV5-8 and J usage is TRBJ1-2; the D gene is possibly TRBD1 (6 bases). This CDR3 region has 15 residues. Germline V lookup: CDR1 SGHTS, CDR2 YDEGEE. V gave up 3 bases and J gave up 1 base, with 13 bases separating them. CDR3 region: CASSSPGRGNYGYTF. DNA of the CDR3: TGTGCCAGCAGCTCGCCCGGCAGGGGTAACTATGGCTACACCTTC.

The chain is built from TRBV25-1 and TRBJ2-3; no firm D call. The ends were cut back, 3 bases at V and 2 bases at J, with 3 bases in the middle. Germline V gives CDR1 MGHDK, CDR2 SYGVNS. The CDR3 spans 12 residues. This CDR3 reads CASSDLTDTQYF. In nucleotides, the CDR3 is TGTGCCAGCAGTGATCTCACAGATACGCAGTATTTT.

The chain couples TRBV30 to TRBJ1-2, with TRBD1 matching over 9 bases. CDR3 length: 14 residues. The trim removed 2 bases at V and 6 bases at J, leaving 7 bases unmatched. Germline V gene lookup returns CDR1 GTSNPN and CDR2 SVGIG (reference sequence). For the CDR3, the DNA is TGTGCCTGGAGTAGTCGGGACAGGGTTGATGGCTACACCTTC. This sequence encodes CAWSSRDRVDGYTF.

CDR3: CASSAAGTGGWGETQYF. DNA for the CDR3: TGCGCCAGCAGCGCCGCCGGGACAGGGGGTTGGGGAGAGACCCAGTACTTC. The rearrangement links TRBV5-1 to TRBJ2-5; 11 bases agree with TRBD1. Germline V gene lookup returns CDR1 SGHRS and CDR2 YFSETQ. V dropped 4 bases and J dropped 4; count of bases not matched to a gene: 12. This CDR3 comprises 17 residues.

This clone was counted only a few times. V gene TRBV7-8 combines with J gene TRBJ2-5; 9 bases are shared with TRBD2. The CDR3 runs 16 residues. With V trimmed by 1 base and J by 4 bases, 7 bases remained unmatched. Germline-derived CDR1 and CDR2 are SGHVS and FQNEAQ. The CDR3 sequence: CASSLGLAGNGETQYF. Here the CDR3 DNA reads TGTGCCAGCAGCTTAGGTCTAGCGGGAAATGGAGAGACCCAGTACTTC.

This chain joins TRBV5-8 and TRBJ2-2; possible D gene TRBD2, 5 bases. Germline CDR1 reads SGHTS; CDR2 reads YDEGEE. The CDR3 contains 15 residues. The V end was cut by 0 bases, the J end by 5 bases, with 11 bases between. CDR3 DNA: TGTGCCAGCAGCTTGGCAGGCGGGCATACCGGGGAGCTGTTTTTT. Its translation is CASSLAGGHTGELFF.

This clone was counted once. The chain links TRBV19 to TRBJ2-3; 12 positions match TRBD2. Germline loops: CDR1 LNHDA, CDR2 SQIVND (reference sequence). This CDR3 has 17 residues. The V and J ends lost 8 bases and 0 bases, in that order; junction bases with no gene match: 9. CDR3 sequence (DNA): TGTGCCAGTCAGACTAGCGGGAGAGGGACCAGCACAGATACGCAGTATTTT. Protein sequence: CASQTSGRGTSTDTQYF.

V and J are TRBV6-6 and TRBJ2-3, with D perhaps TRBD2 (6 bases). The germline gives CDR1 MNHNY, CDR2 SVGAGI (reference sequence). Trimming removed 3 bases from V and 3 bases from J, with 16 bases in between. This CDR3 has 16 residues. CDR3 sequence: CASSYFAGSSTDTQYF. CDR3 bases: TGTGCCAGCAGTTATTTCGCGGGGAGCTCTACAGATACGCAGTATTTT.

This clone was detected a few times. The rearrangement uses TRBV7-8 and TRBJ2-7; 7 nucleotides match TRBD1. The CDR3 is 13 residues long. Trimming took 4 bases from V and 3 from J; bases not matched to a gene: 3. The germline gives CDR1 SGHVS, CDR2 FQNEAQ. CDR3 sequence (DNA): TGTGCCAGCAGCTGGGGACAGAACTACGAGCAGTACTTC. Translated: CASSWGQNYEQYF.

V gene TRBV11-3 combines with J gene TRBJ1-6; D remains unclear. Germline CDR1 reads SGHNT; CDR2 reads YENEEA. CDR3 length: 14 amino acids. V lost 6 bases and J lost 0, with 6 bases in between. The CDR3 DNA reads TGTGCCAGCAGTCGGAGCTCCTATAATTCACCCCTCCACTTT. This gives the protein CASSRSSYNSPLHF. Combining the CDR3 with reference TRBV11-3 and TRBJ1-6 gives the whole variable domain EAGVVQSPRYKIIEKKQPVAFWCNPISGHNTLYWYLQNLGQGPELLIRYENEEAVDDSQLPKDRFSAERLKGVDSTLKIQPAELGDSAVYLCASSRSSYNSPLHFGNGTRLTVT.

This clone was counted between two and nine times. The chain has TRBV6-5 and TRBJ1-5; D is possibly TRBD1 (6 bases). The V gene's germline CDR1 is MNHEY and CDR2 SVGAGI. Trimming removed 2 bases at V and 4 bases at J, with 12 bases between. There are 15 residues in the CDR3. CDR3 in amino acids: CASSYGSTGNQPQHF. The CDR3 DNA is TGTGCCAGCAGTTACGGGTCGACAGGTAATCAGCCCCAGCATTTT.

Only a few counts were recorded for this clone. The V and J genes are TRBV7-2 and TRBJ2-3; D perhaps matches TRBD2 (5 bases). Trimming cost V 6 bases and J 10 bases, with 17 bases left between them. Germline lookup yields CDR1 SGHTA and CDR2 FQGNSA. This CDR3 comprises 13 residues. The CDR3 DNA is TGTGCCAGCAGTGCCTCCGGGAACGCTCCGCAGTATTTT. It specifies CASSASGNAPQYF.

The gene calls are TRBV18 and TRBJ2-1, with 9 bases fitting TRBD2. The CDR3 totals 16 residues. The junction had 6 bases not matched to a gene; V was cut back by 3 bases and J by 3 bases. Germline V gene sequence: CDR1 KGHSH, CDR2 LQKENI. CDR3 nucleotide sequence: TGTGCCAGCTCACCTCTAGCGGGAAACCTCTACAATGAGCAGTTCTTC. This translates into CASSPLAGNLYNEQFF.

V usage is TRBV14 and J usage is TRBJ2-2, with 13 bases identical to TRBD2. J lost 5 bases, V lost 3 bases, and 0 bases had no gene match. This CDR3 is 15 amino acids long. Germline V gene sequence: CDR1 SGHDN, CDR2 FVKESK. The CDR3 sequence: CASSQGLAGTGELFF. The CDR3, as DNA: TGTGCCAGCAGCCAGGGACTAGCGGGGACCGGGGAGCTGTTTTTT. Full variable domain (missing parts from reference TRBV14 and TRBJ2-2): EAGVTQFPSHSVIEKGQTVTLRCDPISGHDNLYWYRRVMGKEIKFLLHFVKESKQDESGMPNNRFLAERTGGTYSTLKVQPAELEDSGVYFCASSQGLAGTGELFFGEGSRLTVL.

The chain couples TRBV7-9 to TRBJ2-4, with a weak D call TRBD2 (5 bases). Trimming pared 6 bases from V and 0 bases from J, leaving 18 bases between. The CDR3 consists of 17 residues. CDR1 and CDR2 from the germline V gene are SEHNR and FQNEAQ (reference sequence). The CDR3 DNA reads TGTGCCAGCAGTCCTCGCAGTGGTGGACTAGCCAAAAACATTCAGTACTTC. It codes for CASSPRSGGLAKNIQYF.

The sample holds a few counts of this clone. CDR3 in amino acids: CASKGQGAAYEQYF. Written as DNA, the CDR3 is TGTGCCAGCAAGGGACAGGGGGCCGCCTACGAGCAGTACTTC. The rearrangement uses TRBV2 and TRBJ2-7, with 12 bases identical to TRBD1. After removal of 7 bases from V and 2 bases from J, the junction contained 3 bases not matched to a gene. Germline CDR1 and CDR2: SNHLY and FYNNEI. The CDR3 spans 14 residues.

V and J are TRBV18 and TRBJ1-4; 7 nucleotides line up with TRBD1. Germline-derived CDR1 and CDR2 are KGHSH and LQKENI. V trimming: 1 base; J trimming: 2 bases; junction bases outside the gene matches: 1. The CDR3 consists of 15 residues. The CDR3 DNA sequence: TGTGCCAGCTCACCACGACAGGGTACTAATGAAAAACTGTTTTTT. This encodes CASSPRQGTNEKLFF.

This clone was detected once. The gene calls are TRBV11-2 and TRBJ2-7; possible D gene TRBD1, 6 bases. Trimming took 3 bases from V and 2 from J, leaving 11 bases between them. Germline loops: CDR1 SGHAT, CDR2 FQNNGV. CDR3 size: 14 residues. In DNA, the CDR3 is TGTGCCAGCAGCTTCCAGGGGCCCGCCTACGAGCAGTACTTC. Translation: CASSFQGPAYEQYF.

This chain connects TRBV5-1 to TRBJ2-5; 8 nucleotides agree with TRBD2. The CDR3 has 15 amino acids. Germline V lookup: CDR1 SGHRS, CDR2 YFSETQ. V shed 9 bases, J shed 2 bases, and the junction held 12 bases outside the gene matches. CDR3 sequence: CATNVAGLAQETQYF. Written as DNA, the CDR3 is TGCGCCACCAACGTAGCGGGGCTAGCGCAAGAGACCCAGTACTTC.